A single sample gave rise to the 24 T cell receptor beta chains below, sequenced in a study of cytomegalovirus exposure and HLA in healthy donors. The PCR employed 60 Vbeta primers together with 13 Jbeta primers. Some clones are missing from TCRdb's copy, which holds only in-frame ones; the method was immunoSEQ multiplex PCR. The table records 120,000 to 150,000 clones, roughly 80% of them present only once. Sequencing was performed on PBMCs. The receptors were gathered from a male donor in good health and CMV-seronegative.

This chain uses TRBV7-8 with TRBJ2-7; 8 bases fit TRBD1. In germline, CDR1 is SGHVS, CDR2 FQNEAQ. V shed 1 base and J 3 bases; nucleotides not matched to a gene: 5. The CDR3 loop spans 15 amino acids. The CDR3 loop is CASSLGAGQDYEQYF. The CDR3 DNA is TGTGCCAGCAGCTTAGGTGCGGGACAGGACTACGAGCAGTACTTC.

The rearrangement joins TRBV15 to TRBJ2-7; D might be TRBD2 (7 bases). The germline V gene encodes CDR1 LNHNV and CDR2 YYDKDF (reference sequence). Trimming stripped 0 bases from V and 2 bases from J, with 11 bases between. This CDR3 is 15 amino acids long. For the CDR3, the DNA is TGTGCCACCAGCAGAGATAGGGGGGGGGCCTACGAGCAGTACTTC. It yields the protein CATSRDRGGAYEQYF.

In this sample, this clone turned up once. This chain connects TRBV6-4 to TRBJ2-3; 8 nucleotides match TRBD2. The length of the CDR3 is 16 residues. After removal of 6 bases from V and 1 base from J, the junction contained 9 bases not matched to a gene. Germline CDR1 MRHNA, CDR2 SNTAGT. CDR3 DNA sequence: TGTGCCAGCAGGTCCCTAGCGGGCCACTGCACAGATACGCAGTATTTT. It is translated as CASRSLAGHCTDTQYF.

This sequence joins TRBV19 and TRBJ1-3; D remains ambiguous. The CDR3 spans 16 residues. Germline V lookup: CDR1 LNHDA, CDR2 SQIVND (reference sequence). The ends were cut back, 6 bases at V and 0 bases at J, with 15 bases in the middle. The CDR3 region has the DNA TGTGCCAGTAGGATGGGAGGACTCCGCTCTGGAAACACCATATATTTT. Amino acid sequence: CASRMGGLRSGNTIYF.

The CDR3 loop is CASSADRGRDTQYF. Written as DNA, the CDR3 is TGTGCCAGCAGTGCTGACAGGGGGAGAGATACGCAGTATTTT. J is TRBJ2-3 and V is TRBV6-1; 9 bases fit TRBD1. The CDR3 is 14 amino acids. Per the germline V gene, CDR1 is MNHNS and CDR2 is SASEGT. V trimming: 4 bases; J trimming: 5 bases; junction bases outside the gene matches: 4.

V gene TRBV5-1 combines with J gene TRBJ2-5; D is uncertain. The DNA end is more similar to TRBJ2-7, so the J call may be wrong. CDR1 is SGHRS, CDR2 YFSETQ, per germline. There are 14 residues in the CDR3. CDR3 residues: CASSKIPQTYEQYF. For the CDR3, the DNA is TGCGCCAGCAGCAAAATCCCCCAAACGTACGAGCAGTACTTC.

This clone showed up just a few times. CDR3 nucleotides: TGTGCCAGAAGCTTAAGGACAGGAAGGGGCGAGCAGTACTTC. This codes for CARSLRTGRGEQYF. This chain uses TRBV7-5 with TRBJ2-7; TRBD1 is taken as the D call from the table, unchecked against the DNA. TRBV7-5 counts as a pseudogene. The CDR3 consists of 14 residues.

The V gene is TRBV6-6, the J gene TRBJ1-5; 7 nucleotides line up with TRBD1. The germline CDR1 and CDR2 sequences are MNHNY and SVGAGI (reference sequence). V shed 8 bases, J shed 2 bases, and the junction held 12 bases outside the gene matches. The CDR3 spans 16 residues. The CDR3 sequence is CASRADRARGNQPQHF. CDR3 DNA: TGTGCCAGCCGAGCAGACAGGGCCCGGGGCAATCAGCCCCAGCATTTT.

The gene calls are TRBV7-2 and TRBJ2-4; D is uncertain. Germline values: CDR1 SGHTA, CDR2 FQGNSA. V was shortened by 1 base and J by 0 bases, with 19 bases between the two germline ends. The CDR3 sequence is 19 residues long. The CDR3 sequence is CASSLVRHPGLLAKNIQYF. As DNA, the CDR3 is TGTGCCAGCAGCTTAGTGAGGCACCCCGGCTTACTAGCCAAAAACATTCAGTACTTC.

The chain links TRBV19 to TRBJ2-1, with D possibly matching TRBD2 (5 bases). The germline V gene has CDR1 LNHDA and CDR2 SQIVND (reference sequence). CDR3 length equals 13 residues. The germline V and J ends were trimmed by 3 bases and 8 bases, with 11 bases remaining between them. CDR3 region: CASSIEAGYEQFF. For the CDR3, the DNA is TGTGCCAGTAGTATCGAGGCGGGCTATGAGCAGTTCTTC.

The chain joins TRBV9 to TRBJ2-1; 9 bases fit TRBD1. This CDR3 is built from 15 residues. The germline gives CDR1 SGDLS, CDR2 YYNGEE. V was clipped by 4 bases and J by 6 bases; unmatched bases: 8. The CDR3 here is CASSPGTGTGNEQFF. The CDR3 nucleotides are TGTGCCAGCAGCCCCGGGACAGGGACCGGCAATGAGCAGTTCTTC.

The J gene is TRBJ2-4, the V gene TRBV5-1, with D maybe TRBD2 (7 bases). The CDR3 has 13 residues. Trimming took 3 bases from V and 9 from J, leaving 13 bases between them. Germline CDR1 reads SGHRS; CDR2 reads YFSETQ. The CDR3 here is CASSSEGGGIQYF. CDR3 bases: TGCGCCAGCAGCTCCGAAGGGGGGGGCATTCAGTACTTC.

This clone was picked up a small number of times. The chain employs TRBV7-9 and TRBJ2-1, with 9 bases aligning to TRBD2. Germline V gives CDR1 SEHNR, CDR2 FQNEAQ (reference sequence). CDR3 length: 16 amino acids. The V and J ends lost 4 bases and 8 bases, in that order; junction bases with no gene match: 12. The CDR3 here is CASSSGASGEVDEQFF. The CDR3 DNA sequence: TGTGCCAGCAGCTCAGGGGCTAGCGGGGAAGTTGATGAGCAGTTCTTC.

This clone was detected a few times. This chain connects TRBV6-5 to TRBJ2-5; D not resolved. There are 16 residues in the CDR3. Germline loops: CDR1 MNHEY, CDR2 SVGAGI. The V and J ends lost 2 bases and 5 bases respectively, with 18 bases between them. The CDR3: CASSYTPFPGLETQYF. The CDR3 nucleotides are TGTGCCAGCAGTTACACCCCCTTTCCTGGCTTGGAGACCCAGTACTTC.

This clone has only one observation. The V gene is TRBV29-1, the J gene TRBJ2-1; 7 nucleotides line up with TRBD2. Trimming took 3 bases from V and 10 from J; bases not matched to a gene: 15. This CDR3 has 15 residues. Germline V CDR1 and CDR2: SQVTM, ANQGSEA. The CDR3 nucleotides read TGCAGCGTTGAGGCTGAGCGGGGTCCCTCGGGGGAGCAGTTCTTC. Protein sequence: CSVEAERGPSGEQFF.

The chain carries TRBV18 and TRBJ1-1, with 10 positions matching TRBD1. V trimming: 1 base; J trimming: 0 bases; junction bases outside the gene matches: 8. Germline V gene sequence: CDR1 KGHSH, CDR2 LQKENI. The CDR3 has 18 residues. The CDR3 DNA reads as TGTGCCAGCTCACCACGGGGACAGGGGACGGGATTGAACACTGAAGCTTTCTTT. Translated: CASSPRGQGTGLNTEAFF.

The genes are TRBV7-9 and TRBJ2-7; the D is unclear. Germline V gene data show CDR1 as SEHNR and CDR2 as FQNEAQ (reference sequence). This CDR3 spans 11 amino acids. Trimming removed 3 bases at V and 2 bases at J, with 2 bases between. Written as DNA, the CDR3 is TGTGCCAGCAGCTTTACCTACGAGCAGTACTTC. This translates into CASSFTYEQYF.

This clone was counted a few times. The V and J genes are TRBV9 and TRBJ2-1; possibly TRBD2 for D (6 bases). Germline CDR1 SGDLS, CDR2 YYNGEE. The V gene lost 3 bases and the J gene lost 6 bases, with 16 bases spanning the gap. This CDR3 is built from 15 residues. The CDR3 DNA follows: TGTGCCAGCAGCGCCGGCGCGGGGAAGGGCAATGAGCAGTTCTTC. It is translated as CASSAGAGKGNEQFF.

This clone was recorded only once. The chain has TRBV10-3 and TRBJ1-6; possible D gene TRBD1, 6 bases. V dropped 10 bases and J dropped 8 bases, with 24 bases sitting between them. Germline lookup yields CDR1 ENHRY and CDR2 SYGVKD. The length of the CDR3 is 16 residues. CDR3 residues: CATEVTGSPRDSPLHF. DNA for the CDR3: TGTGCCACCGAAGTAACAGGGTCCCCCCGGGATTCACCCCTCCACTTT.

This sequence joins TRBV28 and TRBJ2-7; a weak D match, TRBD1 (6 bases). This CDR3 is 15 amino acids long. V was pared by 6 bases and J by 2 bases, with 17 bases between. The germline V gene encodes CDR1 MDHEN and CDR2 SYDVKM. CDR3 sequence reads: CASSTRTPGAYEQYF. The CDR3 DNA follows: TGTGCCAGCAGCACTCGTACACCAGGGGCCTACGAGCAGTACTTC. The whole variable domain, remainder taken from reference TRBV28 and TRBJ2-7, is DVKVTQSSRYLVKRTGEKVFLECVQDMDHENMFWYRQDPGLGLRLIYFSYDVKMKEKGDIPEGYSVSREKKERFSLILESASTNQTSMYLCASSTRTPGAYEQYFGPGTRLTVT.

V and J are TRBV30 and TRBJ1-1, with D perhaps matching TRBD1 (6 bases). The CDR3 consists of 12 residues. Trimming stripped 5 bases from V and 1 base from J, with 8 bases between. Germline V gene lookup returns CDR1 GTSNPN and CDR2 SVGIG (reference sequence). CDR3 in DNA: TGTGCCTGGGGACAGCAGAACACTGAAGCTTTCTTT. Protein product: CAWGQQNTEAFF. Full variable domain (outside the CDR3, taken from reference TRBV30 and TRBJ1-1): SQTIHQWPATLVQPVGSPLSLECTVEGTSNPNLYWYRQAAGRGLQLLFYSVGIGQISSEVPQNLSASRPQDRQFILSSKKLLLSDSGFYLCAWGQQNTEAFFGQGTRLTVV.

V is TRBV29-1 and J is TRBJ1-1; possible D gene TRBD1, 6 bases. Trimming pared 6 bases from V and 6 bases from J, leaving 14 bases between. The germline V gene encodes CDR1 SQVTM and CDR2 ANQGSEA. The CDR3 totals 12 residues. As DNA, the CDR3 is TGCAGCGTCGAGGACGACAGGTCTGAAGCTTTCTTT. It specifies CSVEDDRSEAFF.

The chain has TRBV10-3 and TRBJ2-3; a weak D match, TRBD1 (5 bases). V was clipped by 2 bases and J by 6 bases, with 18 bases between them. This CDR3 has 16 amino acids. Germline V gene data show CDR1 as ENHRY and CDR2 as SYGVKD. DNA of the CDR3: TGTGCCATCAGTGAGCCCCTGGCCGCGAACAGGGATACGCAGTATTTT. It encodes CAISEPLAANRDTQYF.

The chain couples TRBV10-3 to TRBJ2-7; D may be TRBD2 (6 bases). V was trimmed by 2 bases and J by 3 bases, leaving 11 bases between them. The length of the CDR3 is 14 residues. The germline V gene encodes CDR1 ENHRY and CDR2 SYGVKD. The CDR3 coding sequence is TGTGCCATCAGTGAGGGGGGAGGAGGCTACGAGCAGTACTTC. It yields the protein CAISEGGGGYEQYF.